This T cell receptor beta chain was retrieved from a study of cytomegalovirus exposure and HLA in healthy donors. Study details: HLA-typed donors were the source of 90 million or so unique TCRs, which an early data release held.

Points from the study as a whole: Among donors in an Asian-associated ancestry cluster, a later analysis reportedly found fewer N-insertions than the roughly 670-donor mean.

Concerning this clone itself: Its antigen is undetermined.

Researchers ran the PCR with 60 Vbeta and 13 Jbeta primers. Using immunoSEQ multiplex PCR, the repertoire was profiled, and TCRdb retains in-frame clones only, with some absent. This table holds about 100,000 clones, about 85% found once. The length of the CDR3 is 15 residues. Germline CDR1 reads MGHRA; CDR2 reads YSYEKL. The V and J ends lost 5 bases and 7 bases, in that order; junction bases with no gene match: 7. The source of this sequence is a man aged 25 to 45 in good health and CMV-seronegative. Sequenced sample: PBMCs. The chain employs TRBV4-1 and TRBJ1-6, with 8 bases that match TRBD1. Here the CDR3 DNA reads TGCGCCAGCAGCTACGACGGACAGGGAAATTCACCCCTCCACTTT. Translating it yields CASSYDGQGNSPLHF.